This T cell receptor (beta chain) was obtained from a study of CD8+ T cells in alopecia areata. Looking at the study overall: Tofacitinib administration to treated patients was oral, at 5 to 10 mg twice daily.

It was from alopecia areata patients that lesional scalp punch biopsies and peripheral blood were collected. PBMCs served as the source from which CD4+ and CD8+ T cells were sorted. As for this clone: The antigen remains undetermined.

RNA was isolated and reverse transcribed to cDNA, the sequencing template. Profiling relied on immunoSEQ multiplex PCR, and the TCRdb table lists in-frame clones only, not all of them. The sample contains 150,000 or so clones, over 70% of which appear only once. The study, taken as a whole, reports: Elevated clonality characterized lesional scalp relative to normal scalp, particularly in alopecia totalis/universalis.

This CDR3 has 20 amino acids. The germline V gene has CDR1 SGHAT and CDR2 FQNNGV. The trim removed 0 bases at V and 4 bases at J, leaving 16 bases unmatched. The source of this sequence is a human donor with alopecia areata. Source: CD8+ T cells sorted from blood, taken at week 0. This chain uses TRBV11-2 with TRBJ2-3; 10 bases map to TRBD2. The CDR3 protein is CASSLDRWSGAGGPADTQYF. CDR3 nucleotide sequence: TGTGCCAGCAGCTTAGATCGATGGTCCGGAGCGGGAGGGCCCGCAGATACGCAGTATTTT.